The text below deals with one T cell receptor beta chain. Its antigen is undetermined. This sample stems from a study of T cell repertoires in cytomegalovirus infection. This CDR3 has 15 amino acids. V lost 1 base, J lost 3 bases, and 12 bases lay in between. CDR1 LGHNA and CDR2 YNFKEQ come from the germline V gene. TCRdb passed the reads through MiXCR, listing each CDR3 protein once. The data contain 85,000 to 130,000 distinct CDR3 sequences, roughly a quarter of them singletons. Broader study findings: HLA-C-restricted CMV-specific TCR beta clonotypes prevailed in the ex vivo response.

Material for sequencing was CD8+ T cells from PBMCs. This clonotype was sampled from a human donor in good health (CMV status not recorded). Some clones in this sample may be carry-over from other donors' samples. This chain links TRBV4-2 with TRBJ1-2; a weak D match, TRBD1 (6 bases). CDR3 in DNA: TGTGCCAGCAGCCAAGCGGGGGGCCGCGACTATGGCTACACCTTC. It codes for CASSQAGGRDYGYTF.